Listed below are T cell receptor beta chains from one sample, sequenced in a study of cytomegalovirus exposure and HLA in healthy donors. TCRdb keeps only in-frame clones here, not all; method: immunoSEQ multiplex PCR. The sample consists of some 140,000 clones, roughly 76% of them appearing once. Sequencing used PBMCs. These receptors all stem from a woman in her thirties or forties in good health and CMV-seronegative. The CDR3 runs from the conserved cysteine through the conserved F or W. Fields, in order: J gene, V gene, D gene, clone size, CDR3 protein, CDR3 DNA. A D gene is named only where the DNA matches it firmly. Where a row states a size, it is once, few, many or the class of an expanded clone; other rows omit it.

TRBJ1-2 | TRBV29-1 | - | - | CSVEDTGFGYGYTF | TGCAGCGTTGAAGATACCGGGTTCGGCTATGGCTACACCTTC
TRBJ2-3 | TRBV7-3 | TRBD2 | - | CASSSLRTSGGGDTQYF | TGTGCCAGCAGCTCCTTAAGGACTAGCGGGGGAGGGGATACGCAGTATTTT
TRBJ2-7 | TRBV27 | - | once | CASSSSGYTPYEQYF | TGTGCCAGCAGTTCCTCAGGGTATACCCCCTACGAGCAGTACTTC
TRBJ2-3 | TRBV5-4 | TRBD2 | - | CASSHYVWRGESTDTQYF | TGTGCCAGCAGCCACTATGTCTGGCGGGGGGAGAGCACAGATACGCAGTATTTT
TRBJ1-1 | TRBV5-1 | - | - | CASSLGMNTEAFF | TGCGCCAGCAGCTTGGGTATGAACACTGAAGCTTTCTTT
TRBJ2-2 | TRBV27 | - | - | CASSHNRVNTGELFF | TGTGCCAGCAGTCACAACAGGGTTAACACCGGGGAGCTGTTTTTT
TRBJ1-5 | TRBV15 | - | - | CATRMRSGNQPQHF | TGTGCCACCAGAATGAGGAGTGGCAATCAGCCCCAGCATTTT
TRBJ2-3 | TRBV9 | - | - | CASSVAARDTQYF | TGTGCCAGCAGCGTAGCGGCTAGAGATACGCAGTATTTT
TRBJ2-2 | TRBV4-3 | - | - | CASSQNRLVSGELFF | TGCGCCAGCAGCCAAAACAGACTAGTATCCGGGGAGCTGTTTTTT
TRBJ1-1 | TRBV6-5 | TRBD1 | few | CASSYSLTGGTEAFF | TGTGCCAGCAGTTACTCACTTACAGGGGGCACTGAAGCTTTCTTT
TRBJ1-3 | TRBV18 | - | - | CASSPRREAGNTIYF | TGTGCCAGCTCACCAAGGAGGGAGGCTGGAAACACCATATATTTT
TRBJ2-5 | TRBV7-9 | - | - | CSSSLDPLTSLVHETQYF | TGTTCCAGCAGCTTAGATCCACTTACTAGCTTAGTCCACGAGACCCAGTACTTC
TRBJ2-2 | TRBV6-1 | TRBD1 | - | CASRGQINTGELFF | TGTGCCAGCAGGGGACAGATAAACACCGGGGAGCTGTTTTTT
TRBJ2-3 | TRBV27 | - | - | CASRLLAVSDTQYF | TGTGCCAGCCGATTACTAGCCGTATCAGATACGCAGTATTTT
TRBJ1-1 | TRBV5-1 | TRBD1 | - | CASSLSTGGETEAFF | TGCGCCAGCAGCTTGAGCACAGGGGGTGAGACTGAAGCTTTCTTT
TRBJ2-6 | TRBV27 | - | - | CASRYSGANVLTF | TGTGCCAGCAGGTACTCTGGGGCCAACGTCCTGACTTTC
TRBJ1-1 | TRBV5-1 | - | - | CASSLLPGDTEAFF | TGCGCCAGCAGCTTGCTCCCGGGGGACACTGAAGCTTTCTTT
TRBJ1-1 | TRBV29-1 | TRBD1 | few | CSGDRAGPRAFF | TGCAGCGGGGACAGGGCGGGACCTAGAGCTTTCTTT
TRBJ2-3 | TRBV5-1 | TRBD2 | few | CASSYIAGEDTQYF | TGCGCCAGCAGCTACATAGCGGGGGAAGATACGCAGTATTTT
TRBJ1-1 | TRBV18 | TRBD1 | - | CASSPTLGGMNTEAFF | TGTGCCAGCTCACCGACCTTAGGGGGCATGAACACTGAAGCTTTCTTT
TRBJ2-7 | TRBV7-2 | TRBD1 | - | CASSLNRGDEQYF | TGTGCCAGCAGCTTAAACAGGGGGGACGAGCAGTACTTC
TRBJ1-1 | TRBV28 | TRBD1 | - | CASSFHTTGMNTEAFF | TGTGCCAGCAGTTTTCATACGACAGGGATGAACACTGAAGCTTTCTTT
TRBJ1-2 | TRBV6-6 | TRBD1 | once | CASSSQGMYGYTF | TGTGCCAGCAGCTCACAGGGGATGTATGGCTACACCTTC
TRBJ2-3 | TRBV5-5 | - | few | CASSFKGVITDTQYF | TGTGCCAGCAGCTTTAAGGGAGTAATCACAGATACGCAGTATTTT
TRBJ1-5 | TRBV7-9 | TRBD1 | - | CASSTEQGGNQPQHF | TGTGCCAGCAGCACGGAACAGGGGGGCAATCAGCCCCAGCATTTT
TRBJ2-3 | TRBV13 | - | - | CASSPSGDTQYF | TGTGCCAGCAGCCCCTCGGGGGATACGCAGTATTTT